Below, 32 T cell receptor beta chains from the same sample are listed, as sequenced in a study of blood T cell repertoires in COVID-19. The assay was immunoSEQ multiplex PCR, and TCRdb's table has in-frame clones only and misses some. This sample has approximately 190,000 clones, with roughly four fifths found just once. Sequenced material: peripheral blood. The receptors originated from a woman aged 35 to 49 with acute or convalescent COVID-19.

V is TRBV19 and J is TRBJ2-1; 15 nucleotides line up with TRBD2. Per the germline V gene, CDR1 is LNHDA and CDR2 is SQIVND (reference sequence). The CDR3 is made up of 17 amino acids. V lost 5 bases, J lost 8 bases, and 10 bases stayed unmatched. For the CDR3, the DNA is TGTGCCAGTAGTTGGACTAGCGGGGGGGTGGGGCCGGATGAGCAGTTCTTC. Protein: CASSWTSGGVGPDEQFF.

The rearrangement joins TRBV11-2 to TRBJ2-7; D is unresolved. V was shortened by 5 bases and J by 2 bases, with 4 bases between the two germline ends. This CDR3 contains 11 residues. Germline V lookup: CDR1 SGHAT, CDR2 FQNNGV. The CDR3 loop is CASSPAYEQYF. The CDR3 region has the DNA TGTGCCAGCAGCCCTGCCTACGAGCAGTACTTC.

The chain combines TRBV6-6 with TRBJ2-1; 7 bases match TRBD2. This CDR3 has 13 residues. Germline V gives CDR1 MNHNY, CDR2 SVGAGI (reference sequence). V dropped 4 bases and J dropped 13; count of bases not matched to a gene: 10. The CDR3 region has the DNA TGTGCCAGCAGTTTTGGGCGGGAGATGGGACAGTTCTTC. It specifies CASSFGREMGQFF.

This chain links TRBV9 with TRBJ1-2, with 9 nucleotides matching TRBD1. Trimming cost V 4 bases and J 4 bases; bases outside gene matches: 5. The CDR3 has 14 amino acids. Per germline, CDR1 SGDLS and CDR2 YYNGEE. The CDR3 sequence: CASSPGTGSYGYTF. As DNA, the CDR3 is TGTGCCAGCAGCCCCGGGACAGGGAGCTATGGCTACACCTTC.

The rearrangement uses TRBV7-2 and TRBJ2-3; D remains ambiguous. This CDR3 is built from 15 residues. V lost 1 base and J lost 8, with 16 bases in between. Germline CDR1 reads SGHTA; CDR2 reads FQGNSA. CDR3 in DNA: TGTGCCAGCAGCTTAGAAGGCGGAGCTAAAATTACGCAGTATTTT. Translation: CASSLEGGAKITQYF. The complete variable domain, with remaining parts taken from reference TRBV7-2 and TRBJ2-3, reads GAGVSQSPSNKVTEKGKDVELRCDPISGHTALYWYRQSLGQGLEFLIYFQGNSAPDKSGLPSDRFSAERTGGSVSTLTIQRTQQEDSAVYLCASSLEGGAKITQYFGPGTRLTVL.

The table lists this clone with a count of one. The chain links TRBV9 to TRBJ1-1; D not resolved. Deletions cut 3 bases from V and 1 base from J, with 13 bases between. This CDR3 comprises 15 residues. Looked up from germline, CDR1 is SGDLS and CDR2 is YYNGEE. The CDR3 loop is CASSDLTGRNTEAFF. The DNA for the CDR3 is TGTGCCAGCAGCGACCTAACGGGGAGGAACACTGAAGCTTTCTTT.

This chain connects TRBV7-9 to TRBJ2-6, with TRBD1 matching 9 bases. Germline V CDR1 and CDR2: SEHNR, FQNEAQ (reference sequence). Trimming cost V 3 bases and J 0 bases; bases outside gene matches: 6. The CDR3 extends over 18 amino acids. The chain's CDR3 is CASSFRDRVLSGANVLTF. CDR3 nucleotides: TGTGCCAGCAGCTTCCGGGACAGGGTTCTCTCTGGGGCCAACGTCCTGACTTTC.

This clone has a handful of counts. The chain combines TRBV4-2 with TRBJ1-6, with D unclear. V was pared by 0 bases and J by 6 bases, with 18 bases between. This CDR3 has 18 residues. CDR1 is LGHNA, CDR2 YNFKEQ, per germline. CDR3 sequence (DNA): TGTGCCAGCAGCCAAGATATAGGCGCGGGCGGCTCTAATTCACCCCTCCACTTT. Amino acid sequence: CASSQDIGAGGSNSPLHF.

CDR3 residues: CASSYGTRDTGELFF. The CDR3 DNA follows: TGTGCCAGCAGTTACGGTACCCGGGACACCGGGGAGCTGTTTTTT. The J gene is TRBJ2-2, the V gene TRBV6-5; D not resolved. The ends were cut back, 2 bases at V and 3 bases at J, with 10 bases in the middle. Germline V CDR1 and CDR2: MNHEY, SVGAGI. The CDR3 covers 15 residues.

This clone was seen ten or more times. The chain has TRBV4-1 and TRBJ1-1; perhaps TRBD1 as D (6 bases). Germline-derived CDR1 and CDR2 are MGHRA and YSYEKL. There are 12 residues in the CDR3. V lost 10 bases and J 5 bases, leaving 14 bases between the germline ends. The CDR3 loop reads CATPQGHTEAFF. In nucleotides, the CDR3 is TGCGCCACCCCTCAGGGGCATACTGAAGCTTTCTTT.

The chain is built from TRBV7-2 and TRBJ2-5, with D possibly TRBD2 on 6 matching bases. CDR3 length equals 16 residues. Trimming pared 2 bases from V and 4 bases from J, leaving 17 bases between. The germline V gene has CDR1 SGHTA and CDR2 FQGNSA. The CDR3: CASSLSKGSGTETQYF. The CDR3 nucleotides are TGTGCCAGCAGCTTAAGTAAGGGTAGCGGCACAGAGACCCAGTACTTC. The full variable domain, its missing parts supplied by reference TRBV7-2 and TRBJ2-5, is GAGVSQSPSNKVTEKGKDVELRCDPISGHTALYWYRQSLGQGLEFLIYFQGNSAPDKSGLPSDRFSAERTGGSVSTLTIQRTQQEDSAVYLCASSLSKGSGTETQYFGPGTRLLVL.

V is TRBV7-6 and J is TRBJ1-3; no reliable D call. The germline CDR1 and CDR2 sequences are SGHVS and FNYEAQ. V gave up 2 bases and J gave up 4 bases, with 6 bases separating them. The CDR3 covers 13 residues. As DNA, the CDR3 is TGTGCCAGCAGCTTATCTACCGGAAACACCATATATTTT. Its protein is CASSLSTGNTIYF.

The chain couples TRBV7-2 to TRBJ2-7, with 9 bases lining up with TRBD2. J gave up 6 bases and V 2 bases, and 8 bases lay outside the gene matches. CDR1 and CDR2 from the germline V gene are SGHTA and FQGNSA. The CDR3 has 15 residues. This CDR3 reads CASSLYAGGQSEQYF. The CDR3 DNA reads as TGTGCCAGCAGCTTATACGCGGGAGGGCAGAGCGAGCAGTACTTC.

Comments on this clone: One end of the junction is discordant with germline, which a read error may explain. The V call is TRBV6-1, the J call TRBJ1-4; no definite D call. Germline V gives CDR1 MNHNS, CDR2 SASEGT. CDR3 length: 15 amino acids. CDR3 residues: CASNEERVGSEKLFF. The CDR3 DNA sequence: TGTGCCAGCAATGAAGAGCGGGTTGGTAGTGAAAAACTGTTTTTT.

The genes are TRBV9 and TRBJ2-5; 9 nucleotides align to TRBD2. The CDR3 is made up of 14 amino acids. The germline V gene has CDR1 SGDLS and CDR2 YYNGEE. With V trimmed by 0 bases and J by 5 bases, 2 bases remained unmatched. The CDR3 region has the DNA TGTGCCAGCAGCGTAGGCGGGAGGGTGGAGACCCAGTACTTC. This sequence encodes CASSVGGRVETQYF.

This rearrangement joins TRBV29-1 to TRBJ2-6, with D maybe TRBD2 (5 bases). V was cut by 7 bases and J by 4 bases, with 11 bases left in between. The CDR3 length is 13 residues. Per the germline V gene, CDR1 is SQVTM and CDR2 is ANQGSEA. The CDR3 is CSANSGGANVLTF. The DNA of the CDR3 is TGCAGCGCAAACTCGGGAGGGGCCAACGTCCTGACTTTC.

The chain carries TRBV4-1 and TRBJ2-7; maybe TRBD2 (6 bases). The CDR3 runs to 14 residues. V lost 1 base and J 3 bases, leaving 10 bases between the germline ends. Germline CDR1 reads MGHRA; CDR2 reads YSYEKL. CDR3 nucleotide sequence: TGCGCCAGCAGCCAAGGACGACTAGGCTACGAGCAGTACTTC. Protein sequence: CASSQGRLGYEQYF.

The genes are TRBV10-3 and TRBJ2-5; TRBD2 is a possible D gene (6 bases). Germline V lookup: CDR1 ENHRY, CDR2 SYGVKD. Trimming stripped 6 bases from V and 2 bases from J, with 10 bases between. The CDR3 loop spans 13 amino acids. The CDR3 nucleotides read TGTGCCATCAGCGGGACTCAACAAGAGACCCAGTACTTC. It is translated as CAISGTQQETQYF.

V and J are TRBV5-1 and TRBJ1-5; possible D gene TRBD1, 5 bases. In germline, CDR1 is SGHRS, CDR2 YFSETQ. The CDR3 totals 14 residues. The V end was cut by 0 bases, the J end by 3 bases, with 7 bases between. The CDR3, as DNA: TGCGCCAGCAGCTTGGGGGGCAACAATCAGCCCCAGCATTTT. This translates into CASSLGGNNQPQHF. Together with reference TRBV5-1 and TRBJ1-5, the CDR3 gives the full variable domain: KAGVTQTPRYLIKTRGQQVTLSCSPISGHRSVSWYQQTPGQGLQFLFEYFSETQRNKGNFPGRFSGRQFSNSRSEMNVSTLELGDSALYLCASSLGGNNQPQHFGDGTRLSIL.

V usage is TRBV3-1 (or the pseudogene TRBV3-2) and J usage is TRBJ1-2; D call uncertain. V lost 0 bases, J lost 4 bases, and 3 bases lay in between. In germline, CDR1 is LGHDT, CDR2 YNNKEL (reference sequence). The CDR3 spans 12 residues. CDR3 nucleotides: TGTGCCAGCAGCCAAGACGGCTATGGCTACACCTTC. This gives the protein CASSQDGYGYTF.

This clone showed up just once. This chain uses TRBV19 with TRBJ2-2; 14 bases agree with TRBD2. The J segment lost 2 bases and the V segment lost 6 bases, leaving 5 bases of the junction unmatched. The CDR3 has 17 residues. In germline, CDR1 is LNHDA, CDR2 SQIVND (reference sequence). CDR3 amino acids: CASSRLAGGPNTGELFF. The CDR3 region has the DNA TGTGCCAGTAGCAGACTAGCGGGAGGGCCCAACACCGGGGAGCTGTTTTTT.

This chain uses TRBV6-5 with TRBJ2-7, with TRBD1 identical over 8 bases. The CDR3 runs 15 residues. In germline, CDR1 is MNHEY, CDR2 SVGAGI. V gave up 2 bases and J gave up 0 bases; unmatched junction bases: 3. CDR3 sequence reads: CASSYGGTGSYEQYF. As DNA, the CDR3 is TGTGCCAGCAGTTACGGGGGGACAGGCTCCTACGAGCAGTACTTC.

The V call is TRBV6-1, the J call TRBJ1-1, with 7 nucleotides matching TRBD1. The V gene's germline CDR1 is MNHNS and CDR2 SASEGT. The ends lost 1 base at V and 6 bases at J; junction bases unmatched: 11. This CDR3 comprises 16 residues. In DNA form, the CDR3 reads TGTGCCAGCAGTGAAGGACAGGGCTTCGGTGGGGCTGAAGCTTTCTTT. Protein sequence: CASSEGQGFGGAEAFF.

This chain uses TRBV19 with TRBJ1-5; D possibly corresponds to TRBD1 (5 bases). Trimming stripped 3 bases from V and 4 bases from J, with 13 bases between. The CDR3 is 15 amino acids. Looked up from germline, CDR1 is LNHDA and CDR2 is SQIVND (reference sequence). CDR3 region: CASSMVAGGNQPQHF. DNA for the CDR3: TGTGCCAGTAGTATGGTCGCCGGGGGGAATCAGCCCCAGCATTTT.

The genes are TRBV3-1 (or the pseudogene TRBV3-2) and TRBJ2-5, with 7 bases matching TRBD2. The CDR3 contains 12 residues. J lost 5 bases, V lost 8 bases, and 5 bases had no gene match. Germline CDR1 LGHDT, CDR2 YNNKEL (reference sequence). The CDR3 protein is CASASGRETQYF. Here the CDR3 DNA reads TGTGCCAGCGCTAGCGGCCGGGAGACCCAGTACTTC.

V usage is TRBV6-1 and J usage is TRBJ2-7; D is unclear. CDR3 length equals 12 residues. Per the germline V gene, CDR1 is MNHNS and CDR2 is SASEGT. As DNA, the CDR3 is TGTGCCAGCAGTGAAGGGGCAATAGTCGGTGAGGTC. Its protein is CASSEGAIVGEV.

The chain employs TRBV6-5 and TRBJ1-2; 7 bases map to TRBD1. The CDR3 has 14 amino acids. V gave up 7 bases and J gave up 7 bases; unmatched junction bases: 12. Germline CDR1 reads MNHEY; CDR2 reads SVGAGI. The CDR3 nucleotides read TGTGCCAGCAAAGAGACAGGGTTGGATCCTGGCTACACCTTC. Translation gives CASKETGLDPGYTF.

The chain is built from TRBV28 and TRBJ1-3, with 10 bases identical to TRBD1. The germline V gene has CDR1 MDHEN and CDR2 SYDVKM. V dropped 5 bases and J dropped 3; count of bases not matched to a gene: 7. The CDR3 has 16 amino acids. This chain's CDR3 is CASSQRQGAFGNTIYF. In DNA form, the CDR3 reads TGTGCCAGCAGTCAACGACAGGGGGCTTTTGGAAACACCATATATTTT.

The chain joins TRBV18 to TRBJ1-5; tentative D call: TRBD1 (5 bases). This CDR3 contains 16 residues. The V and J ends lost 1 base and 2 bases respectively, with 12 bases between them. CDR1 is KGHSH and CDR2 is LQKENI in the germline V gene. For the CDR3, the DNA is TGTGCCAGCTCACCACAGGGTGGAGGGGGCAATCAGCCCCAGCATTTT. Encoded protein: CASSPQGGGGNQPQHF.

V gene TRBV2 combines with J gene TRBJ2-2, with a tentative D call TRBD2 (6 bases). V gave up 11 bases and J gave up 1 base, with 14 bases separating them. The CDR3 totals 14 residues. Germline values: CDR1 SNHLY, CDR2 FYNNEI. The CDR3 spells CAGHRDLNTGELFF. As DNA, the CDR3 is TGTGCCGGCCACCGGGACTTGAACACCGGGGAGCTGTTTTTT.

This rearrangement joins TRBV10-3 to TRBJ2-2, with a tentative D call TRBD1 (5 bases). V was trimmed by 0 bases and J by 6 bases, leaving 8 bases between them. Germline V gene sequence: CDR1 ENHRY, CDR2 SYGVKD. CDR3 length: 14 amino acids. This CDR3 is CAISESVGAGELFF. CDR3 sequence (DNA): TGTGCCATCAGTGAGTCGGTAGGGGCCGGGGAGCTGTTTTTT.

The V call is TRBV6-5, the J call TRBJ1-5, with a weak D call TRBD1 (5 bases). Germline values: CDR1 MNHEY, CDR2 SVGAGI. Trimming pared 5 bases from V and 4 bases from J, leaving 9 bases between. The CDR3 spans 13 residues. Here the CDR3 DNA reads TGTGCCAGCAGTAGACAGAATAATCAGCCCCAGCATTTT. It is translated as CASSRQNNQPQHF.